Listed here is a single T cell receptor (beta chain). The data belong to a study of response to subunit inactivated influenza vaccine. CDR3 size: 14 residues. Germline V gene data show CDR1 as SNHLY and CDR2 as FYNNEI. Between the trimmed V and J ends, which lost 6 bases and 0 bases, there was a span of 10 bases. In TCRdb, the RT-PCR reads were re-called with MiXCR into one record per CDR3 protein. This table holds about 540,000 distinct CDR3 sequences, approximately 20% found once. These sequences were also reported in another study, on T cells expressing NK-cell markers. From that study: In generating TCR beta cDNA, 5'RACE template switching with UMIs was used.

The gene calls are TRBV2 and TRBJ2-3; a weak D match, TRBD1 (5 bases). This TCR derives from a man aged 45 to 65 who received an inactivated influenza vaccine. The sample consisted of CD4+ T cells sorted from PBMCs, taken approximately 12 days after vaccination. The CDR3 nucleotides are TGTGCCAGCAGAGAGGACACCAGCACAGATACGCAGTATTTT. Protein product: CASREDTSTDTQYF.